These 2 T cell receptor beta chains share one sample of origin, sequenced in a study of cytomegalovirus exposure and HLA in healthy donors. Both 60 Vbeta primers and 13 Jbeta primers went into the PCR. Only in-frame clones appear in the TCRdb table, and some are missing; sequencing was by immunoSEQ multiplex PCR. In the table there are roughly 150,000 clones, roughly 85% of which are singletons. Sequencing was done on a sample of PBMCs. These receptors were collected from a young woman in good health and CMV-seronegative.

The genes are TRBV7-2 and TRBJ1-2; possibly TRBD1 for D (5 bases). Trimming pared 5 bases from V and 0 bases from J, leaving 19 bases between. CDR1 and CDR2 (germline): SGHTA, FQGNSA. This CDR3 region has 17 residues. In DNA form, the CDR3 reads TGTGCCAGCAGCCCTCGGGGGTCAGGAATCGCTAACTATGGCTACACCTTC. This codes for CASSPRGSGIANYGYTF.

The chain employs TRBV27 and TRBJ2-2; 13 bases are a match to TRBD2. The CDR3 runs to 16 residues. Looked up from germline, CDR1 is MNHEY and CDR2 is SMNVEV (reference sequence). V was clipped by 5 bases and J by 4 bases; unmatched bases: 4. The CDR3 spells CASSPRTSGGTGELFF. As DNA, the CDR3 is TGTGCCAGCAGTCCGAGGACTAGCGGGGGCACCGGGGAGCTGTTTTTT.